The 18 T cell receptor beta chains listed next were all sequenced from one sample in a study of blood T cell repertoires in COVID-19. Using immunoSEQ multiplex PCR, the repertoire was profiled, and TCRdb retains in-frame clones only, with some absent. The table shows tens of thousands of clones, with around 84% occurring only once. Sequencing input: peripheral blood. Receptors originate from a man in his sixties or seventies with active or convalescent COVID-19.

This chain uses TRBV28 with TRBJ2-3, with D hard to call. Germline assignment: CDR1 MDHEN and CDR2 SYDVKM. CDR3 length: 10 amino acids. V gave up 5 bases and J gave up 11 bases, with 8 bases separating them. In DNA, the CDR3 is TGTGCCAGCAGTGCCTACAGGCAGTATTTT. As protein: CASSAYRQYF.

V is TRBV11-2 and J is TRBJ2-2, with TRBD2 matching over 9 bases. CDR1 and CDR2 (germline): SGHAT, FQNNGV. This CDR3 has 16 residues. The V segment lost 4 bases and the J segment 7 bases; nucleotides outside the gene matches: 10. In nucleotides, the CDR3 is TGTGCCAGCAGCTGGAGTAGCGGGAGATTGTACGGGGAGCTGTTTTTT. It yields the protein CASSWSSGRLYGELFF. The full variable domain, its missing parts supplied by reference TRBV11-2 and TRBJ2-2, is EAGVAQSPRYKIIEKRQSVAFWCNPISGHATLYWYQQILGQGPKLLIQFQNNGVVDDSQLPKDRFSAERLKGVDSTLKIQPAKLEDSAVYLCASSWSSGRLYGELFFGEGSRLTVL.

CDR3 sequence: CASSSQTYRNSPLHF. The DNA for the CDR3 is TGTGCCAGCAGCTCCCAGACATATCGCAATTCACCCCTCCACTTT. The V gene is TRBV7-8, the J gene TRBJ1-6; no firm D call. Germline V CDR1 and CDR2: SGHVS, FQNEAQ. CDR3 size: 15 residues. V was clipped by 4 bases and J by 7 bases, with 14 bases between them.

The V and J genes are TRBV12-3 or TRBV12-4 and TRBJ2-5, with D perhaps matching TRBD2 (7 bases). Trimming removed 7 bases at V and 9 bases at J, with 12 bases between. The CDR3 contains 11 residues. For the CDR3, the DNA is TGTGCCAGCACGCTAGGGGGGGCCCAGTACTTC. Protein product: CASTLGGAQYF.

The J gene is TRBJ1-2, the V gene TRBV5-1; TRBD1 matches 7 bases. Germline V gene data show CDR1 as SGHRS and CDR2 as YFSETQ. The CDR3 length is 14 residues. The trim removed 4 bases at V and 6 bases at J, leaving 9 bases unmatched. The CDR3 DNA reads TGCGCCAGCAGCCCCCGGACAGGATCTCATGGCTACACCTTC. It translates to CASSPRTGSHGYTF.

This clone has a single count. The V gene is TRBV28, the J gene TRBJ2-6, with 8 bases fitting TRBD1. CDR1 MDHEN and CDR2 SYDVKM come from the germline V gene. After removal of 2 bases from V and 2 bases from J, the junction contained 5 bases not matched to a gene. The CDR3 runs 17 residues. The CDR3 is CASSLPAGGTGANVLTF. The CDR3, as DNA: TGTGCCAGCAGTTTACCGGCAGGGGGCACTGGGGCCAACGTCCTGACTTTC.

The genes are TRBV11-1 and TRBJ2-5; D may be TRBD2 (6 bases). The V end was cut by 6 bases, the J end by 7 bases, with 18 bases between. The V gene's germline CDR1 is SGHAT and CDR2 FQDESV (reference sequence). The CDR3 is made up of 14 amino acids. The CDR3 loop is CASRFQALGGTQYF. CDR3 in DNA: TGTGCCAGCAGGTTCCAGGCTTTGGGAGGGACCCAGTACTTC.

This chain joins TRBV9 and TRBJ1-4, with 9 bases lining up with TRBD1. The V segment lost 3 bases and the J segment 5 bases; nucleotides outside the gene matches: 5. The germline V gene has CDR1 SGDLS and CDR2 YYNGEE. This CDR3 is 15 amino acids long. As DNA, the CDR3 is TGTGCCAGCAGCGGATCCGGGACAGGGAATGAAAAACTGTTTTTT. Encoded protein: CASSGSGTGNEKLFF.

This chain uses TRBV28 with TRBJ2-7; 13 positions agree with TRBD2. Germline values: CDR1 MDHEN, CDR2 SYDVKM. CDR3 length: 14 residues. Trimming at V came to 5 bases and at J to 9 bases, leaving 7 bases not matched to a gene. The CDR3 region is CASSPPGLAGMQYF. The DNA of the CDR3 is TGTGCCAGCAGTCCGCCGGGACTAGCGGGAATGCAGTACTTC.

This chain uses TRBV5-6 with TRBJ2-7; possible D gene TRBD1, 6 bases. Trimming removed 6 bases from V and 2 bases from J, with 21 bases in between. The CDR3 has 16 amino acids. Per germline, CDR1 SGHDT and CDR2 YYEEEE. CDR3 DNA sequence: TGTGCCAGCACCAACTTAGGGGGAGAGGGGACCTACGAGCAGTACTTC. Amino acid sequence: CASTNLGGEGTYEQYF.

The chain recombines TRBV7-9 with TRBJ2-7; tentatively, D is TRBD2 (7 bases). Trimming pared 5 bases from V and 8 bases from J, leaving 25 bases between. The CDR3 is made up of 16 amino acids. CDR1 SEHNR and CDR2 FQNEAQ come from the germline V gene (reference sequence). CDR3 protein: CASSRPGEGGGAKQYF. The CDR3 nucleotides are TGTGCCAGCAGCCGTCCTGGGGAAGGGGGGGGTGCTAAGCAGTACTTC.

V is TRBV11-3 and J is TRBJ2-7; 11 nucleotides line up with TRBD1. Looked up from germline, CDR1 is SGHNT and CDR2 is YENEEA. V trimming: 5 bases; J trimming: 7 bases; junction bases outside the gene matches: 10. The length of the CDR3 is 15 residues. CDR3 bases: TGTGCCAGCAGCCCCGGGACAGGGGGTATCATAGAGCAGTACTTC. It codes for CASSPGTGGIIEQYF.

In DNA, the CDR3 is TGTGCCAGCAGCTTAGGACAGGGGGCGGACGAGCAGTACTTC. Protein sequence: CASSLGQGADEQYF. The J gene is TRBJ2-7, the V gene TRBV7-9, with 10 bases that match TRBD1. V was clipped by 1 base and J by 5 bases; unmatched bases: 2. The CDR3 has 14 residues. Germline V gene sequence: CDR1 SEHNR, CDR2 FQNEAQ (reference sequence).

This clone was counted a single time. This sequence joins TRBV6-6 and TRBJ1-2, with TRBD1 as a possible D gene (6 bases). The ends were cut back, 0 bases at V and 3 bases at J, with 11 bases in the middle. Germline CDR1 reads MNHNY; CDR2 reads SVGAGI (reference sequence). The CDR3 totals 15 residues. The CDR3 DNA reads as TGTGCCAGCAGTTACTCTCACAGGGCTGACTATGGCTACACCTTC. Its translation is CASSYSHRADYGYTF.

CDR3 loop: CASSDSQGNNQPQHF. In nucleotides, the CDR3 is TGTGCCAGCAGCGACAGCCAGGGGAACAATCAGCCCCAGCATTTT. This chain connects TRBV2 to TRBJ1-5; the D gene is possibly TRBD1 (6 bases). Germline V gives CDR1 SNHLY, CDR2 FYNNEI. Deletions cut 6 bases from V and 3 bases from J, with 15 bases between. The CDR3 runs to 15 residues.

CDR3 region: CASSSRTGRSEKLFF. CDR3 in DNA: TGTGCCAGCAGCTCAAGGACAGGGAGGAGTGAAAAACTGTTTTTT. This chain links TRBV7-6 with TRBJ1-4; TRBD1 agrees at 8 bases. The CDR3 extends over 15 amino acids. Germline-derived CDR1 and CDR2 are SGHVS and FNYEAQ. With 4 bases clipped from V and 7 bases from J, the junction kept 8 bases outside the gene matches.

J is TRBJ2-3 and V is TRBV18; the match to TRBD2 covers 12 bases. Germline lookup yields CDR1 KGHSH and CDR2 LQKENI. The junction had 1 base not matched to a gene; V was cut back by 1 base and J by 2 bases. CDR3 size: 16 residues. CDR3 DNA: TGTGCCAGCTCACCACGGACTAGCGGGACCACAGATACGCAGTATTTT. Translating gives CASSPRTSGTTDTQYF.

CDR3 protein: CASSLLTGGIYGYTF. CDR3 DNA sequence: TGTGCCAGCAGTTTGCTGACAGGGGGAATCTATGGCTACACCTTC. The chain combines TRBV28 with TRBJ1-2; TRBD1 agrees at 9 bases. Trimming removed 3 bases from V and 4 bases from J; junction bases left unmatched: 6. Germline CDR1 and CDR2: MDHEN and SYDVKM. This CDR3 spans 15 amino acids.